The 26 T cell receptor beta chains reported below all come from one sample, sequenced in a study of early T cells in non-severe SARS-CoV-2 infection. TCRdb recomputed calls from the 5' RACE reads with MiXCR, one row per CDR3 protein. The sample lists tens of thousands of distinct CDR3 sequences, around a tenth occurring once. The sequencing input was whole blood. The receptor source for this set is an adult who was a healthcare worker with PCR-confirmed SARS-CoV-2 infection or an uninfected control (not recorded which).

This clonotype was counted many times. The chain is built from TRBV19 and TRBJ2-5, with TRBD2 as a possible D gene (5 bases). Germline V gene sequence: CDR1 LNHDA, CDR2 SQIVND (reference sequence). Trimming cost V 7 bases and J 1 base, with 19 bases left between them. This CDR3 contains 16 residues. The chain's CDR3 is CASKYGGSGTQETQYF. The CDR3 DNA sequence: TGTGCCAGTAAATACGGTGGCAGCGGCACCCAAGAGACCCAGTACTTC.

The genes are TRBV2 and TRBJ2-2; a weak D match, TRBD1 (5 bases). The V gene lost 8 bases and the J gene lost 3 bases, with 16 bases spanning the gap. Germline CDR1 is SNHLY and CDR2 is FYNNEI. The CDR3 runs to 15 residues. The CDR3 nucleotides are TGTGCCAGCTTAATGGGGCTTCATTACACCGGGGAGCTGTTTTTT. Encoded protein: CASLMGLHYTGELFF.

This clonotype was seen ten or more times. This rearrangement joins TRBV18 to TRBJ1-5, with D perhaps TRBD1 (6 bases). V lost 1 base to trimming and J lost 11 bases, with 21 bases between them. The CDR3 runs 16 residues. CDR1 and CDR2 from the germline V gene are KGHSH and LQKENI. CDR3 protein: CASSPLTGPEGGTQHF. The CDR3 nucleotides are TGTGCCAGCTCACCACTTACGGGGCCCGAGGGGGGGACCCAGCATTTT.

This clonotype was counted many times. The J gene is TRBJ2-1, the V gene TRBV7-9; tentative D call: TRBD2 (5 bases). CDR3 length equals 18 residues. Between the trimmed V and J ends, which lost 6 bases and 0 bases, there was a span of 21 bases. Germline CDR1 and CDR2: SEHNR and FQNEAQ (reference sequence). CDR3 coding DNA: TGTGCCAGCAGGGCCCTCGGCCAGCGGAGTAGCTCCTACAATGAGCAGTTCTTC. This gives the protein CASRALGQRSSSYNEQFF.

This clonotype was recorded a few times. V usage is TRBV11-2 and J usage is TRBJ2-2; D is possibly TRBD1 (5 bases). Germline V lookup: CDR1 SGHAT, CDR2 FQNNGV. V was trimmed by 3 bases and J by 4 bases, leaving 9 bases between them. The CDR3 has 14 amino acids. CDR3 nucleotides: TGTGCCAGCAGCTTTACCAGGGCCACCGGGGAGCTGTTTTTT. Protein product: CASSFTRATGELFF.

This clonotype was counted many times. The chain joins TRBV29-1 to TRBJ2-1, with 8 bases aligning to TRBD2. CDR1 is SQVTM and CDR2 is ANQGSEA in the germline V gene. V shed 6 bases and J 0 bases; nucleotides not matched to a gene: 4. CDR3 length: 14 amino acids. As DNA, the CDR3 is TGCAGCGTGATAAGCGGGAGCTCCTACAATGAGCAGTTCTTC. It yields the protein CSVISGSSYNEQFF.

A few counts support this clonotype. The CDR3 reads CASSLGAGALGELFF. In nucleotides, the CDR3 is TGTGCCAGCAGCCTGGGGGCGGGGGCCCTCGGGGAGCTGTTTTTT. V usage is TRBV13 and J usage is TRBJ2-2, with D tentatively TRBD2 (7 bases). Trimming cost V 5 bases and J 7 bases, with 17 bases left between them. The CDR3 runs 15 residues. CDR1 PRHDT and CDR2 FYEKMQ come from the germline V gene (reference sequence). Variable domain in full (rest from reference TRBV13 and TRBJ2-2): AAGVIQSPRHLIKEKRETATLKCYPIPRHDTVYWYQQGPGQDPQFLISFYEKMQSDKGSIPDRFSAQQFSDYHSELNMSSLELGDSALYFCASSLGAGALGELFFGEGSRLTVL.

There are many counts of this clonotype. The V gene is TRBV5-8, the J gene TRBJ2-4; D remains ambiguous. The CDR3 covers 9 residues. The germline CDR1 and CDR2 sequences are SGHTS and YDEGEE. Trimming shortened V by 1 base and J by 15 bases, and 5 bases separated the two germline ends. The CDR3 nucleotides are TGTGCCAGCAGCTTGTCAGTGTACTTC. Protein sequence: CASSLSVYF.

This clonotype was counted only a few times. V gene TRBV3-1 combines with J gene TRBJ1-1; D not resolved. The length of the CDR3 is 18 residues. Germline-derived CDR1 and CDR2 are LGHDT and YNNKEL (reference sequence). Trimming removed 4 bases from V and 2 bases from J, with 23 bases in between. The CDR3 protein is CASSRGHRITASNTEAFF. The CDR3 DNA reads as TGTGCCAGCAGCCGGGGTCACCGTATTACCGCCTCAAACACTGAAGCTTTCTTT.

This clonotype has more than one count but fewer than ten. J is TRBJ2-4 and V is TRBV20-1, with D perhaps matching TRBD2 (5 bases). This CDR3 comprises 14 residues. Trimming stripped 5 bases from V and 0 bases from J, with 11 bases between. Looked up from germline, CDR1 is DFQATT and CDR2 is SNEGSKA (reference sequence). CDR3 DNA sequence: TGCAGTGCTGGGAGCAGGTTAGCCAAAAACATTCAGTACTTC. It specifies CSAGSRLAKNIQYF.

This clonotype has just a few counts. The chain couples TRBV12-3 or TRBV12-4 to TRBJ2-6, with a possible D match to TRBD2 (6 bases). The CDR3 length is 16 residues. The ends were cut back, 7 bases at V and 4 bases at J, with 17 bases in the middle. CDR3 nucleotides: TGTGCCAGCACCAATGCTGCGGGGAGAGGGGCCAACGTCCTGACTTTC. This gives the protein CASTNAAGRGANVLTF.

This clonotype has ten or more counts. V and J are TRBV19 and TRBJ1-4, with 10 nucleotides matching TRBD1. V was clipped by 10 bases and J by 8 bases; unmatched bases: 7. Germline CDR1 LNHDA, CDR2 SQIVND (reference sequence). The CDR3 is made up of 13 amino acids. CDR3: CATAGQGNEKLFF. In DNA, the CDR3 is TGTGCCACCGCGGGACAGGGGAACGAAAAACTGTTTTTT.

This clonotype was detected a few times. The V gene is TRBV20-1, the J gene TRBJ1-1; perhaps TRBD1 as D (5 bases). The CDR3 loop spans 11 amino acids. The V gene lost 8 bases and the J gene lost 1 base, with 8 bases spanning the gap. CDR1 and CDR2 from the germline V gene are DFQATT and SNEGSKA (reference sequence). CDR3 in amino acids: CSTDKNTEAFF. Here the CDR3 DNA reads TGCAGTACGGACAAGAACACTGAAGCTTTCTTT.

The chain recombines TRBV4-3 with TRBJ2-2; D is unresolved. Trimming took 0 bases from V and 0 from J, leaving 11 bases between them. CDR3 length: 17 amino acids. The germline CDR1 and CDR2 sequences are LGHNA and YSLEER. For the CDR3, the DNA is TGCGCCAGCAGCCAAGATGCGGCAGTCGCGAACACCGGGGAGCTGTTTTTT. It codes for CASSQDAAVANTGELFF.

This clonotype was seen only a few times. The chain employs TRBV5-1 and TRBJ2-7; D uncertain. V dropped 5 bases and J dropped 3 bases, with 9 bases sitting between them. This CDR3 is built from 12 residues. CDR1 is SGHRS, CDR2 YFSETQ, per germline. DNA of the CDR3: TGCGCCAGCAGGTCGTCAGTCTACGAGCAGTACTTC. Protein product: CASRSSVYEQYF.

At least ten counts were recorded for this clonotype. The J gene is TRBJ1-2, the V gene TRBV18; 7 bases are shared with TRBD1. CDR1 and CDR2 from the germline V gene are KGHSH and LQKENI. The CDR3 has 14 residues. Trimming cost V 8 bases and J 4 bases; bases outside gene matches: 10. This CDR3 reads CASQPEAGGYGYTF. CDR3 nucleotides: TGTGCCAGCCAACCTGAGGCAGGGGGCTATGGCTACACCTTC.

The rearrangement joins TRBV10-3 to TRBJ2-5; D is perhaps TRBD1 (6 bases). The length of the CDR3 is 13 residues. The V end was cut by 6 bases, the J end by 2 bases, with 10 bases between. CDR1 and CDR2 (germline): ENHRY, SYGVKD. In nucleotides, the CDR3 is TGTGCCATCAGCCGGGACAAACAAGAGACCCAGTACTTC. It specifies CAISRDKQETQYF.

This clonotype was seen many times. J is TRBJ2-5 and V is TRBV30, with 14 bases lining up with TRBD2. The CDR3 consists of 15 residues. Germline V gene lookup returns CDR1 GTSNPN and CDR2 SVGIG (reference sequence). J was trimmed by 5 bases and V by 3 bases; bases with no gene match: 5. CDR3 DNA: TGTGCCTGGAGCCCGGGACTAGCGGGAGTGGAGACCCAGTACTTC. This gives the protein CAWSPGLAGVETQYF.

The sample holds many counts of this clonotype. CDR3 coding DNA: TGCAGTGCTAGAGCGTCGGGACAGGGAACCGGGGAGCTGTTTTTT. This sequence encodes CSARASGQGTGELFF. This chain uses TRBV20-1 with TRBJ2-2; 9 positions match TRBD1. From germline, CDR1 is DFQATT and CDR2 SNEGSKA (reference sequence). With 1 base clipped from V and 5 bases from J, the junction kept 5 bases outside the gene matches. This CDR3 comprises 15 residues.

Comment on this clonotype: A much larger clone lies one base from this, so it may be a read error. The chain couples TRBV19 to TRBJ2-2; D may be TRBD1 (5 bases). V lost 6 bases, J lost 6 bases, and 14 bases lay in between. CDR1 and CDR2 (germline): LNHDA, SQIVND (reference sequence). The CDR3 spans 14 residues. In DNA form, the CDR3 reads TGTGCCAGTAGCCCGGACAACAAACCCGGGGAGCTGTTTTTT. The encoded protein is CASSPDNKPGELFF.

In this sample, this clonotype turned up many times. The CDR3, as DNA: TGTGCCAGCAGCCTCGGACTAGCGGGCAATGAGCAGTTCTTC. This gives the protein CASSLGLAGNEQFF. The V and J genes are TRBV7-2 and TRBJ2-1, with 11 bases aligning to TRBD2. With 5 bases clipped from V and 6 bases from J, the junction kept 3 bases outside the gene matches. CDR1 and CDR2 (germline): SGHTA, FQGNSA. The length of the CDR3 is 14 residues.

A word on this clonotype: Just one base apart from a much larger clone, this may be a read error. The genes are TRBV6-4 and TRBJ2-1, with no clear D. Germline V gives CDR1 MRHNA, CDR2 SNTAGT. CDR3 length: 15 amino acids. DNA of the CDR3: TGTGCCAGCAGTGACTCGAACGCTTACTACAATGAGCAGCTCTTC. Its protein product is CASSDSNAYYNEQLF.

V usage is TRBV20-1 and J usage is TRBJ1-1; D is possibly TRBD1 (6 bases). Between the trimmed V and J ends, which lost 3 bases and 1 base, there was a span of 15 bases. Germline CDR1 is DFQATT and CDR2 is SNEGSKA (reference sequence). The CDR3 runs 15 residues. The CDR3, as DNA: TGCAGTGCTAGGAGGGTACAGGGCGCGAACACTGAAGCTTTCTTT. Residues: CSARRVQGANTEAFF.

This clonotype was counted ten times or more. The chain couples TRBV20-1 to TRBJ2-3; 10 positions match TRBD2. This CDR3 is built from 18 residues. J was trimmed by 5 bases and V by 0 bases; bases with no gene match: 14. The germline V gene has CDR1 DFQATT and CDR2 SNEGSKA (reference sequence). The CDR3 loop reads CSARDRERGGGVIDTQYF. The CDR3 bases are TGCAGTGCTAGAGATCGGGAGCGGGGGGGCGGAGTTATAGATACGCAGTATTTT.

There are many counts of this clonotype. The chain combines TRBV28 with TRBJ1-3; 9 bases agree with TRBD1. Germline trimming cut 8 bases from V and 5 bases from J; bases unmatched to any gene: 1. CDR1 is MDHEN, CDR2 SYDVKM, per germline. The CDR3 sequence is 12 residues long. The CDR3 loop is CASGQGRNTIYF. CDR3 nucleotides: TGTGCCAGCGGACAGGGGCGAAACACCATATATTTT.

This chain connects TRBV6-6 to TRBJ2-2; D is possibly TRBD1 (6 bases). The V and J ends lost 6 bases and 3 bases respectively, with 20 bases between them. From germline, CDR1 is MNHNY and CDR2 SVGAGI (reference sequence). CDR3 length equals 17 residues. In DNA form, the CDR3 reads TGTGCCAGCAGCCCCCGGACAGCCACCGTCGACACCGGGGAGCTGTTTTTT. This encodes CASSPRTATVDTGELFF.